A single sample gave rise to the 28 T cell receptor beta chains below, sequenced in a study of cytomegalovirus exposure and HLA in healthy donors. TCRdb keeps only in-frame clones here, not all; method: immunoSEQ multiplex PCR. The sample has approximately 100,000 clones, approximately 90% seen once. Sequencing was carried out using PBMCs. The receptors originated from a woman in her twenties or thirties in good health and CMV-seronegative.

The CDR3 sequence: CATSKQGGNQPQHF. CDR3 bases: TGTGCCACCAGCAAACAGGGGGGGAATCAGCCCCAGCATTTT. V and J are TRBV15 and TRBJ1-5; 8 nucleotides line up with TRBD1. The length of the CDR3 is 14 residues. V lost 4 bases to trimming and J lost 4 bases; unmatched junction nucleotides: 3. CDR1 and CDR2 from the germline V gene are LNHNV and YYDKDF (reference sequence).

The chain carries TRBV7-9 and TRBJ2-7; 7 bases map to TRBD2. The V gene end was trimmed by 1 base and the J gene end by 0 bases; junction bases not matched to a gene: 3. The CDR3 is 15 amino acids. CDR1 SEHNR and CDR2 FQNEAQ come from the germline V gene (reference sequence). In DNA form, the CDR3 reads TGTGCCAGCAGCTTAGGGAGCGGGACCTCCTACGAGCAGTACTTC. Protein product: CASSLGSGTSYEQYF.

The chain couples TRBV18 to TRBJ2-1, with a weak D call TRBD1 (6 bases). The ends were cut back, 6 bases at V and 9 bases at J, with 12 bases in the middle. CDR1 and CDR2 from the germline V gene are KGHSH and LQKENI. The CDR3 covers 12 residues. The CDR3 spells CASSSGVSEQFF. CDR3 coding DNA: TGTGCCAGCTCGTCAGGGGTTTCTGAGCAGTTCTTC.

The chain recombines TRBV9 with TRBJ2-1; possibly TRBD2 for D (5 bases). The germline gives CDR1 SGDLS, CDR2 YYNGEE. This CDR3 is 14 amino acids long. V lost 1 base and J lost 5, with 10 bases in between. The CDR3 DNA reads TGTGCCAGCAGCGTATATAGCGTCGACAATGAGCAGTTCTTC. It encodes CASSVYSVDNEQFF.

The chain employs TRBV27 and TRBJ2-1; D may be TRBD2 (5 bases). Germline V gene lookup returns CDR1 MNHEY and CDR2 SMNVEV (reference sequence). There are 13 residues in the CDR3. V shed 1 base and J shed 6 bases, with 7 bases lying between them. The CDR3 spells CASSLLAINEQFF. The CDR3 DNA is TGTGCCAGCAGTTTATTAGCGATCAATGAGCAGTTCTTC.

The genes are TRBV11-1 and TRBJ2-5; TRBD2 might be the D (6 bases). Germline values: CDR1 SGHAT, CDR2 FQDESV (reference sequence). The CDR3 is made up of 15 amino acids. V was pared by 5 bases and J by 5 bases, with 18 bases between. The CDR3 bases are TGTGCCAGCAGCATCAACCTTGGAGGGACGGAGACCCAGTACTTC. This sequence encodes CASSINLGGTETQYF.

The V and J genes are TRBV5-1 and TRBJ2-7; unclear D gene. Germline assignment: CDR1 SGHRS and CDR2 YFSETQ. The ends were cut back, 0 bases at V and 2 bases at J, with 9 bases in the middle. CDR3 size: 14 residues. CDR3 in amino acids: CASSLVGSPYEQYF. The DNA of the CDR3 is TGCGCCAGCAGCTTGGTCGGGTCCCCCTACGAGCAGTACTTC.

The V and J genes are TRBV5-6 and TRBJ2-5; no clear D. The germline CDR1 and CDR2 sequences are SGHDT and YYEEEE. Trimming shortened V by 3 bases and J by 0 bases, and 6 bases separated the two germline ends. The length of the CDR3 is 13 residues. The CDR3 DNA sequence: TGTGCCAGCAGCTCGTCTTACCAAGAGACCCAGTACTTC. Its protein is CASSSSYQETQYF.

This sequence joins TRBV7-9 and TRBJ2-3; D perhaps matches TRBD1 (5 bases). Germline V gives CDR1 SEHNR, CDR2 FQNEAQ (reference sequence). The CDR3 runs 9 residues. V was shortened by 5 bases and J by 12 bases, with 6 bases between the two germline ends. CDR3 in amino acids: CASSQGQYF. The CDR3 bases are TGTGCCAGCAGCCAGGGTCAGTATTTT.

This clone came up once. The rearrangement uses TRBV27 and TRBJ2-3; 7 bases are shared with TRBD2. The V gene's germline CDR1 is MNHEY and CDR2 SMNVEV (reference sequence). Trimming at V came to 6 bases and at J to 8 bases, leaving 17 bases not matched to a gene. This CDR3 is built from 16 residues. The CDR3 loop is CASSPPQRGLGRTQYF. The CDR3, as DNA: TGTGCCAGCAGCCCCCCACAGCGGGGCCTCGGCCGTACGCAGTATTTT.

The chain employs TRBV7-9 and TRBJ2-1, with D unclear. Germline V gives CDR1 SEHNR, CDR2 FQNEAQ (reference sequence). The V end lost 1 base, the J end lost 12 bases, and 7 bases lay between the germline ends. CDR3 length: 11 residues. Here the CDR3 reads CASSLGRGQFF. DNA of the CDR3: TGTGCCAGCAGCTTAGGCCGAGGGCAGTTCTTC.

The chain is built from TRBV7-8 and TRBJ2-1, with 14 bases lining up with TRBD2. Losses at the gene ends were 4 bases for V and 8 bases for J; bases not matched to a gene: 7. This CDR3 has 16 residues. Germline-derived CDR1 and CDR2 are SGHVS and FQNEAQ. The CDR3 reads CASSYSTSGRADEQFF. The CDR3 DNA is TGTGCCAGCAGCTATTCGACTAGCGGGAGGGCCGATGAGCAGTTCTTC.

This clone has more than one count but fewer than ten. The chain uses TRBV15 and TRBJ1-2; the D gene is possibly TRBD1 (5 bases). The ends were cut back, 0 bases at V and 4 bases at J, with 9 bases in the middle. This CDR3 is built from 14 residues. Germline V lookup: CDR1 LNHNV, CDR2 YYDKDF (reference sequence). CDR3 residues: CATSRDPGVYGYTF. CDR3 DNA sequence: TGTGCCACCAGCAGAGATCCGGGGGTCTATGGCTACACCTTC. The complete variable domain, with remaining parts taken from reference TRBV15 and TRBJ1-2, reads DAMVIQNPRYQVTQFGKPVTLSCSQTLNHNVMYWYQQKSSQAPKLLFHYYDKDFNNEADTPDNFQSRRPNTSFCFLDIRSPGLGDTAMYLCATSRDPGVYGYTFGSGTRLTVV.

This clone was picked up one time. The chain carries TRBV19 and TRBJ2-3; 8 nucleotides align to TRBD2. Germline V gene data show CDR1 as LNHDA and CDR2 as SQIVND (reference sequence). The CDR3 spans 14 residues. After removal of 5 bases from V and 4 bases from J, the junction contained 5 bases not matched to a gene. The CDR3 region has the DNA TGTGCCAGTAGTGGGGGCGGGAGGCCAGATACGCAGTATTTT. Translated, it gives CASSGGGRPDTQYF.

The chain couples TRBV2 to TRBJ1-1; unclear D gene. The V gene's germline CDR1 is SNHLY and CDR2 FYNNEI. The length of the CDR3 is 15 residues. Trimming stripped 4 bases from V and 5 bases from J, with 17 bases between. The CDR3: CASSVRASTGTEAFF. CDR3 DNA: TGTGCCAGCAGTGTACGGGCCTCGACGGGGACTGAAGCTTTCTTT.

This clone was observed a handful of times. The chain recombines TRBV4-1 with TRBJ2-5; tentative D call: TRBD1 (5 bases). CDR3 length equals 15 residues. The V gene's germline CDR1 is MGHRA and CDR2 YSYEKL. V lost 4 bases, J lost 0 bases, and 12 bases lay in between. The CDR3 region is CASSPPGRDQETQYF. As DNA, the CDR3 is TGCGCCAGCAGCCCCCCAGGCAGGGACCAAGAGACCCAGTACTTC.

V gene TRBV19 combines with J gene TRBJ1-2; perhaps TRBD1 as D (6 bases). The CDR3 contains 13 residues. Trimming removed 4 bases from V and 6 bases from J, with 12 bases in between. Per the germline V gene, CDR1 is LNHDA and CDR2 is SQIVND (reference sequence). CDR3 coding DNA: TGTGCCAGTAGTACATACTACAGGGATGGCTACACCTTC. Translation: CASSTYYRDGYTF.

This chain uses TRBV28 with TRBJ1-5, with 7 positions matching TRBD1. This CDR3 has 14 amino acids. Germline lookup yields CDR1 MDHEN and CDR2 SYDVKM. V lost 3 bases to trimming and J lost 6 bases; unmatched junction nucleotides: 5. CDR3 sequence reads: CASSFRDSFQPQHF. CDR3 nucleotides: TGTGCCAGCAGTTTCCGGGACAGTTTTCAGCCCCAGCATTTT.

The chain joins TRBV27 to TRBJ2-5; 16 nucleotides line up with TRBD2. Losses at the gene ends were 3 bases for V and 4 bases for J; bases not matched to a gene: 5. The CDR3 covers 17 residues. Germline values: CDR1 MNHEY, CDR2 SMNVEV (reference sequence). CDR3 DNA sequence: TGTGCCAGCAGTTTCTTCGGGACTAGCGGGGGGGTAGAGACCCAGTACTTC. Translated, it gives CASSFFGTSGGVETQYF.

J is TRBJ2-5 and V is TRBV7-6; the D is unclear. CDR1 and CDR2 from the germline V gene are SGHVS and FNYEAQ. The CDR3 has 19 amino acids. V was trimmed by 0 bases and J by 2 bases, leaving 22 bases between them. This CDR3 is CASSLATPAARGLQETQYF. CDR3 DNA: TGTGCCAGCAGCTTAGCCACACCCGCGGCCCGCGGCCTACAAGAGACCCAGTACTTC.

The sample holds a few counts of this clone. CDR3 sequence (DNA): TGCGCCAGCAGCTTGGATGGGGGGTTCGGCGGAAAACTGTTTTTT. Translating it yields CASSLDGGFGGKLFF. This sequence joins TRBV5-1 and TRBJ1-4; D might be TRBD1 (5 bases). The germline gives CDR1 SGHRS, CDR2 YFSETQ. Trimming removed 0 bases from V and 10 bases from J, with 16 bases in between. The CDR3 contains 15 residues.

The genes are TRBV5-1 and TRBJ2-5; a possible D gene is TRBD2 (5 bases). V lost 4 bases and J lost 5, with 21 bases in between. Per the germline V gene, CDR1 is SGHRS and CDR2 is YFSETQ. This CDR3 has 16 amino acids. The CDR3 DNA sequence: TGCGCCAGCAGCCAAAACTCTAGGGTGTCGGGGGAGACCCAGTACTTC. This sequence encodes CASSQNSRVSGETQYF.

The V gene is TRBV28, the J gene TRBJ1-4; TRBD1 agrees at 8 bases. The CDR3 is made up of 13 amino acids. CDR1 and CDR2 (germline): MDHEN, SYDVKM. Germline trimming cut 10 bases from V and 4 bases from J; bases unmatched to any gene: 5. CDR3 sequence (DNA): TGTGCCACCCAGGGGGCCGGTAATGAAAAACTGTTTTTT. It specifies CATQGAGNEKLFF. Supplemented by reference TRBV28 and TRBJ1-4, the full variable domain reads DVKVTQSSRYLVKRTGEKVFLECVQDMDHENMFWYRQDPGLGLRLIYFSYDVKMKEKGDIPEGYSVSREKKERFSLILESASTNQTSMYLCATQGAGNEKLFFGSGTQLSVL.

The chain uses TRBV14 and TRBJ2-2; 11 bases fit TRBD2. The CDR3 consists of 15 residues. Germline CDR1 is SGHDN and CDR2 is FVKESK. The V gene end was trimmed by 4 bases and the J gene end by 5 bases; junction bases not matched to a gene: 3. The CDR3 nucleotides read TGTGCCAGCAGCCCCCGACTAGCGGGGACCGGGGAGCTGTTTTTT. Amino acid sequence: CASSPRLAGTGELFF.

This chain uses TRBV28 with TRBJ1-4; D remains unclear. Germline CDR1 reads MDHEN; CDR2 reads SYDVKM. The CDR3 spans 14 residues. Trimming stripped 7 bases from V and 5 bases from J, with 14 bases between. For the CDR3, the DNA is TGTGCCAGCACGGAGTCAGCTCTGAATGAAAAACTGTTTTTT. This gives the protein CASTESALNEKLFF.

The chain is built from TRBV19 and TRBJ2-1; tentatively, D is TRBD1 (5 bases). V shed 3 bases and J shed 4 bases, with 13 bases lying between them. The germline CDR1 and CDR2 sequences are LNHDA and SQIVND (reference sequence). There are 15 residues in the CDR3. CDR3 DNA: TGTGCCAGTAGTATCTTAGGCAGGGATTACAATGAGCAGTTCTTC. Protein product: CASSILGRDYNEQFF.

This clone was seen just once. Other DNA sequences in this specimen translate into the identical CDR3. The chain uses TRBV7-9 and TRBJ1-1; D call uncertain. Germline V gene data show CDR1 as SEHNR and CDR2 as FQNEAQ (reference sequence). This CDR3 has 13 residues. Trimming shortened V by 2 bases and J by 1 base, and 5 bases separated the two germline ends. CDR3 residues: CASSLQANTEAFF. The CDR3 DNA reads TGTGCCAGCAGCTTACAGGCGAACACTGAAGCTTTCTTT.

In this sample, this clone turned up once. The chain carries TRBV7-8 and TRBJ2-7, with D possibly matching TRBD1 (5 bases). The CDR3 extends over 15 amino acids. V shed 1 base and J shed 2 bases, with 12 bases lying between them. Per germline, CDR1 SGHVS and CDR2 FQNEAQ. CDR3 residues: CASSLDRRAAYEQYF. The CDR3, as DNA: TGTGCCAGCAGCTTAGATCGCAGGGCGGCCTACGAGCAGTACTTC.